This entry describes one TCR beta chain. Its antigen is currently not known. The sample holds no much larger clone one base away, and base qualities are not on file. This record belongs to a study of blood T cell repertoires in COVID-19 (dated by TCRdb to 2018 to 2020). In terms of the full investigation: Samples from collaborators originated in the United States, Italy and Spain and spanned both the acute and convalescent phases of COVID-19. The material from the prospective study consisted of cDNA or gDNA derived from T cells, B-cell-depleted T cells, or PBMCs. Deeply sampled blood TCRbeta repertoires from subjects exposed to, actively infected with, or recovered from COVID-19 were included in the dataset. The repertoires were released in a freely available public database meant as a resource for research on the immune response to SARS-CoV-2. Samples were obtained from the ongoing ImmuneRACE study (first 160 participants) and from 1,254 subjects provided by 6 global collaborators. Nearly every sample came with metadata listing a de-identified subject ID, COVID-19 status, age in years and sex. HLA class I and class II types, where available, came from metadata supplied by the sample provider rather than from assay-based typing. What the study reported, not specific to this receptor: Clinical and demographic metadata were provided uncurated, with the amount varying by source and participant.

TCRbeta CDR3 regions were amplified from genomic DNA by means of the immunoSEQ Assay, a bias-controlled multiplex PCR. Per the source publication's procedure: Within the assay, amplification of reference gene primers was used to estimate how many nucleated cells each sample contained. To quantify the absolute abundance of each unique TCRbeta CDR3 rearrangement, sequence reads were collapsed and filtered. Productive Simpson clonality was computed per sample as the square root of Simpson's diversity index over productive rearrangements. This immuneACCESS table, as held by TCRdb, lists in-frame sequences with V and J called but not all clones. Of the missing ones, under half trace to an unresolved V gene in checked studies; the others have no known cause. D and trimming come from the DNA, and the V and J calls and clone size come from that table. The sample table records 83,000 or so clones; about four fifths of these occur just once. Of the sample, around a fifth falls within the top ten clones.

Each collaborating institution followed its own protocols to collect whole blood in K2EDTA tubes. For TCRbeta analysis, collaborator samples were shipped as frozen whole blood, as isolated PBMCs, or as DNA extracted from either sample type. In the germline V gene, CDR1 corresponds to SGHAT and CDR2 to FQNNGV. The CDR3, from cysteine to phenylalanine, totals 15 residues. The sequence is cut down to CDR3 DNA, 45 bases in frame from base 1. Trimming removed 5 bases from V and 7 bases from J; the gene matches leave 10 bases unexplained. The sample consisted of peripheral blood. The chain joins TRBV11-2 to TRBJ2-3, with 9 bases aligning to TRBD2. The TCR was taken from a human donor in a cohort sampled during active COVID-19. CDR3 loop: CASSAGAGGPYTQYF. The DNA sequence is given as TGTGCCAGCAGCGCGGGGGCGGGGGGGCCTTATACGCAGTATTTT.